This T cell receptor beta chain was recorded in a study of T cell responses to AZD1222 COVID-19 vaccine (dated by TCRdb to about 2021). In terms of the full investigation: Because spike-specific TCR depth and breadth did not differ between the two schedules, AZD1222 recipients who got a second dose at roughly 4 weeks were pooled with those who got a second dose at roughly 12 weeks. TCR sequencing was performed for about 240 trial participants, of whom about 200 were given two doses of AZD1222 and 26 were given two doses of MenACWY control vaccine. Trial participants were enrolled by age into 18-55, 56-69 and 70-plus year subgroups, with roughly 160, 29 and 62 TCR-sequenced participants respectively.

The CDR3 regions of human TCRbeta chains were analyzed by immunosequencing. In the source study's methods: TCRs in the repertoires were matched against a reference library of SARS-CoV-2-specific TCRs that had been generated with the MIRA antigen-specificity platform. Breadth was defined as the fraction of unique TCRs that were SARS-CoV-2-associated, and depth was defined as the fraction of total T cells that were SARS-CoV-2-associated. Each spike-specific TCR was assigned to its reactive spike region and to a CD4 or CD8 class using the MIRA data. Log10-transformed breadth and depth values were compared by one-way ANOVA with Sidak's multiple comparisons tests. As stored in TCRdb, this immuneACCESS dataset retains in-frame rearrangements with V and J assigned. A fraction of the clones does not appear; measured against another copy, unresolved V genes explain less than half of the discrepancy, and the remainder lacks a known reason. V, J and clone size are taken as reported in that table, and D and trimming were inferred from the DNA itself. Present in this sample are 95,000 to 150,000 clones, under 85% of which were seen just once. About 6% of the sample is held by the ten biggest clonotypes.

The paper as a whole reports these results and caveats: Participants were mostly white British and included more females than males, and it was suggested by the authors that clonal diversity may have been underestimated. Because no samples from the day 14 peak response were available, repertoires could be characterized only after the peak T cell response. Conclusions about previously exposed vaccinees are limited because only six or seven AZD1222 recipients were SARS-CoV-2 seropositive at baseline. Epitopes outside the regions mutated in the B.1.351 and B.1.1.7 variants were reportedly recognized by nearly half of the unique spike-specific TCRs. The whole spike protein was spanned by vaccine-associated CD4 TCRs, and dominant responses were seen in regions 160-218 and 743-854. In the small 56-69-year group, the increase in depth fell short of significance, most likely because of low power. After two AZD1222 doses, both the breadth and the depth of spike-specific TCRs were significantly higher than at day 0 and than in MenACWY recipients.

V loses 2 bases of germline sequence and J loses 0 bases, and the interval between the two ends is 10 bases. Spanning cysteine to phenylalanine, the CDR3 consists of 15 amino acids. Just the 45-base CDR3 DNA is kept, in frame starting at base 1. Reading the germline V gene gives CDR1 MDHEN and CDR2 SYDVKM. The time point tag for this specimen amounts to: baseline before first vaccination. Samples from vaccinated people were obtained from the UK trials COV001 and COV002, which included a single-blind randomized controlled phase 2/3 trial of AZD1222 (ChAdOx1 nCoV-19) in healthy adults. For TCRbeta chain sequencing, PBMC samples were collected from trial participants at day 0 and at day 28 after the second dose. Points on this clone: The clone's antigen remains unknown. No qualities accompany the bases; no much larger clone lies one base away.

This chain is built from TRBV28 and TRBJ1-1, with no D gene named confidently. The sequence was obtained from an adult in good health. The sequencing here drew on peripheral blood, taken on day 0 of AZD1222 vaccination. The CDR3 amino acid sequence is: CASSLAGRVNTEAFF. The nucleotides are TGTGCCAGCAGTTTAGCGGGGAGAGTGAACACTGAAGCTTTCTTT.